A single sample is the source of the 10 T cell receptor beta chains below, sequenced in a study of shared clonotypes between healthy human individuals. Here immunoSEQ multiplex PCR was the method, and the copy in TCRdb shows in-frame clones only, minus some. The top ten clones hold 8.5% to 12% of a sample with approximately 340,000 clones, 70% to 75% of them seen once. The sequenced sample was memory CD4+ T cells sorted from blood. Subset defined: CD45RA-negative fraction. All receptors come from a man aged 30 to 39 in good health.

In nucleotides, the CDR3 is TGTGCCAGCAGTGGTGGAGGGGCAAGGAACACCGGGGAGCTGTTTTTT. This sequence encodes CASSGGGARNTGELFF. This chain uses TRBV2 with TRBJ2-2; possible D gene TRBD2, 6 bases. This CDR3 is 16 amino acids long. From germline, CDR1 is SNHLY and CDR2 FYNNEI. V was trimmed by 4 bases and J by 1 base, leaving 13 bases between them. Complete variable domain (other parts from reference TRBV2 and TRBJ2-2): EPEVTQTPSHQVTQMGQEVILRCVPISNHLYFYWYRQILGQKVEFLVSFYNNEISEKSEIFDDQFSVERPDGSNFTLKIRSTKLEDSAMYFCASSGGGARNTGELFFGEGSRLTVL.

The chain combines TRBV15 with TRBJ1-1; no clear D. V shed 4 bases and J shed 0 bases, with 9 bases lying between them. CDR3 size: 14 residues. Germline CDR1 LNHNV, CDR2 YYDKDF (reference sequence). The CDR3 nucleotides are TGTGCCACCAGCAAAGCGATCATGAACACTGAAGCTTTCTTT. Amino acid sequence: CATSKAIMNTEAFF.

In this sample, this clone turned up a few times. The V and J genes are TRBV15 and TRBJ2-4; no firm D call. The germline V gene has CDR1 LNHNV and CDR2 YYDKDF (reference sequence). The CDR3 extends over 15 amino acids. V lost 0 bases, J lost 0 bases, and 6 bases lay in between. DNA for the CDR3: TGTGCCACCAGCAGAGACAGGTTAGCCAAAAACATTCAGTACTTC. Its protein product is CATSRDRLAKNIQYF.

The chain joins TRBV7-2 to TRBJ2-2; D assignment may be TRBD1 or TRBD2 (5 bases each). The CDR3 consists of 16 residues. V was cut by 6 bases and J by 6 bases, with 20 bases left in between. The germline V gene has CDR1 SGHTA and CDR2 FQGNSA. The chain's CDR3 is CASSFRGAGVPGELFF. CDR3 coding DNA: TGTGCCAGCAGTTTTCGAGGGGCAGGTGTCCCCGGGGAGCTGTTTTTT. The full variable domain, completed using reference TRBV7-2 and TRBJ2-2, is GAGVSQSPSNKVTEKGKDVELRCDPISGHTALYWYRQSLGQGLEFLIYFQGNSAPDKSGLPSDRFSAERTGGSVSTLTIQRTQQEDSAVYLCASSFRGAGVPGELFFGEGSRLTVL.

In the case of this clone: This sample includes further DNA sequences coding for the same CDR3. The V gene is TRBV18, the J gene TRBJ2-3, with 9 bases matching TRBD2. This CDR3 has 15 amino acids. The V and J ends lost 3 bases and 2 bases, in that order; junction bases with no gene match: 3. Germline CDR1 and CDR2: KGHSH and LQKENI. CDR3 loop: CASSPLAGTTDTQYF. CDR3 coding DNA: TGTGCCAGCTCACCGCTAGCGGGGACCACAGATACGCAGTATTTT.

The gene calls are TRBV2 and TRBJ2-5; 8 bases line up with TRBD2. V trimming: 3 bases; J trimming: 9 bases; junction bases outside the gene matches: 3. The length of the CDR3 is 12 residues. CDR1 and CDR2 (germline): SNHLY, FYNNEI. CDR3 sequence (DNA): TGTGCCAGCAGTGAGGGGACTAGGCCCCAGTACTTC. It codes for CASSEGTRPQYF.

The chain couples TRBV29-1 to TRBJ1-5; a weak D match, TRBD1 (5 bases). CDR3 length: 12 residues. Germline V lookup: CDR1 SQVTM, CDR2 ANQGSEA. The V end lost 4 bases, the J end lost 4 bases, and 8 bases lay between the germline ends. The CDR3 bases are TGCAGCGTTGCAGGGCTGAATCAGCCCCAGCATTTT. Translated: CSVAGLNQPQHF. Combining the CDR3 with reference TRBV29-1 and TRBJ1-5 gives the whole variable domain SAVISQKPSRDICQRGTSLTIQCQVDSQVTMMFWYRQQPGQSLTLIATANQGSEATYESGFVIDKFPISRPNLTFSTLTVSNMSPEDSSIYLCSVAGLNQPQHFGDGTRLSIL.

This clone came up many times. J is TRBJ2-2 and V is TRBV28; the match to TRBD2 covers 7 bases. The CDR3 covers 12 residues. With 3 bases clipped from V and 10 bases from J, the junction kept 2 bases outside the gene matches. Germline lookup yields CDR1 MDHEN and CDR2 SYDVKM. The CDR3 nucleotides are TGTGCCAGCAGTTTCCGGGGGGTGGAGCTGTTTTTT. Translating it yields CASSFRGVELFF.

This clone has just one count. DNA for the CDR3: TGTGCCAGCAGCCGACGCCTCGATGAGCAGTTCTTC. The encoded protein is CASSRRLDEQFF. This rearrangement joins TRBV27 to TRBJ2-1; D gene unclear. V was pared by 6 bases and J by 8 bases, with 11 bases between. The length of the CDR3 is 12 residues. Germline values: CDR1 MNHEY, CDR2 SMNVEV (reference sequence).

The chain recombines TRBV15 with TRBJ2-7; TRBD2 is a possible D gene (6 bases). The germline V gene encodes CDR1 LNHNV and CDR2 YYDKDF (reference sequence). V gave up 0 bases and J gave up 0 bases, with 9 bases separating them. The CDR3 covers 15 residues. CDR3 region: CATSRDSSVSYEQYF. For the CDR3, the DNA is TGTGCCACCAGCAGAGATTCTAGCGTCTCCTACGAGCAGTACTTC.